This TCR beta chain was obtained from a study of blood T cells in healthy people across ages. The study, taken as a whole, reports: Older age went with lower TCR beta diversity per million T cells, in a roughly linear way. Researchers deemed the diversity estimates from one million T cells underestimates. Not knowing donor CMV status may have confounded expanded clonotype changes.

From germline, CDR1 is SGHRS and CDR2 YFSETQ. The CDR3 has 14 residues. A second PCR, run for about 7 to 12 cycles, used a sample-barcoded 5' primer plus a J-beta primer mix. TCRdb itself ran the 5' RACE reads through MiXCR, one entry per CDR3 protein. In the table there are around 400,000 distinct CDR3 sequences, 52% of which are singletons. As to this clonotype: Antigen: not known.

The TCR comes from a man in his 60s in good health. The sample was blood. The chain employs TRBV5-1 and TRBJ2-1; tentatively, D is TRBD1 (6 bases). The J call may not be correct, given that the DNA end is closer to TRBJ2-7. The CDR3 DNA reads as TGCGCCAGCAGCCCGGGCAGGGGCTACAATGAGCAGTACTTC. This encodes CASSPGRGYNEQYF.